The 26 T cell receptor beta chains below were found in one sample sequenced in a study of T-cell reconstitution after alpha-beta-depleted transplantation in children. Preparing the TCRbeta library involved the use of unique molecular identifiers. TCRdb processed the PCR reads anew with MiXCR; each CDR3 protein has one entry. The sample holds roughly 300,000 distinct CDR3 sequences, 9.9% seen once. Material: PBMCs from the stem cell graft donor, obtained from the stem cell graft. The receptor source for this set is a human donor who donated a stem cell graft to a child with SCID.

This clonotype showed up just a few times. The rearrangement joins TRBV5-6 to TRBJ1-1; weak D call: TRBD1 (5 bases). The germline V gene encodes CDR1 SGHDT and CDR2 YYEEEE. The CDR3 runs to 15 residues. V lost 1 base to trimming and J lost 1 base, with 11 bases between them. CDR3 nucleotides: TGTGCCAGCAGCTTGCTTCAGGGAGAGAACACTGAAGCTTTCTTT. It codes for CASSLLQGENTEAFF.

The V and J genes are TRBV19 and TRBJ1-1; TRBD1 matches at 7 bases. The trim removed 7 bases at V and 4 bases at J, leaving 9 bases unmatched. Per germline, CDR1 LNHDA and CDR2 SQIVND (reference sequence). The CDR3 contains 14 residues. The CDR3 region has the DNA TGTGCCAGTACTTCGAGACAGGGTGTCACTGAAGCTTTCTTT. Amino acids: CASTSRQGVTEAFF.

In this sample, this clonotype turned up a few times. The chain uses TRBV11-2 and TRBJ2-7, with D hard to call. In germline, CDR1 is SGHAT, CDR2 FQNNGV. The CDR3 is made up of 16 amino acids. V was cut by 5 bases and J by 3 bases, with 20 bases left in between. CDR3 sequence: CASSPIGLGQIYEQYF. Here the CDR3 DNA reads TGTGCCAGCAGCCCGATAGGTCTGGGCCAAATCTACGAGCAGTACTTC.

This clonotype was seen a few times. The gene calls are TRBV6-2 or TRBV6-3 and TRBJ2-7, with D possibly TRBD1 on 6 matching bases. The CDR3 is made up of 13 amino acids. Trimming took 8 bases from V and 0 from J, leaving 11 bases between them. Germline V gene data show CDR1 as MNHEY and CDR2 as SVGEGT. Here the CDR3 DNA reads TGTGCCAGCGTCGACAGGTACTCCTACGAGCAGTACTTC. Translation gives CASVDRYSYEQYF.

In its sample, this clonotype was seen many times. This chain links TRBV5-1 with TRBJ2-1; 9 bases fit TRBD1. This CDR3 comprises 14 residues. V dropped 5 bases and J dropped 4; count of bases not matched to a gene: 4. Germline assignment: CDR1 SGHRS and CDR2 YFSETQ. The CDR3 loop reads CASSPDRGYNEQFF. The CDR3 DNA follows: TGCGCCAGCAGTCCCGACAGGGGGTACAATGAGCAGTTCTTC.

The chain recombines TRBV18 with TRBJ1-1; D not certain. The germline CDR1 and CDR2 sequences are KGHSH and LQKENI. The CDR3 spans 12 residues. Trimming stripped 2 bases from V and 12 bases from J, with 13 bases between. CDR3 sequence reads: CASSPSQVVSFF. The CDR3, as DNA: TGTGCCAGCTCACCATCCCAGGTCGTGTCTTTCTTT.

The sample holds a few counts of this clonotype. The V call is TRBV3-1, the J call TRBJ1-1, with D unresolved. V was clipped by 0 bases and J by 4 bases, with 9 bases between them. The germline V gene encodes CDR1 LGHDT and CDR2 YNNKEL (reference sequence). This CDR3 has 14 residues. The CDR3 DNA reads TGTGCCAGCAGCCAAGATCGGGCGGTCACTGAAGCTTTCTTT. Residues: CASSQDRAVTEAFF. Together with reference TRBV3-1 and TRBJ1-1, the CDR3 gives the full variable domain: DTAVSQTPKYLVTQMGNDKSIKCEQNLGHDTMYWYKQDSKKFLKIMFSYNNKELIINETVPNRFSPKSPDKAHLNLHINSLELGDSAVYFCASSQDRAVTEAFFGQGTRLTVV.

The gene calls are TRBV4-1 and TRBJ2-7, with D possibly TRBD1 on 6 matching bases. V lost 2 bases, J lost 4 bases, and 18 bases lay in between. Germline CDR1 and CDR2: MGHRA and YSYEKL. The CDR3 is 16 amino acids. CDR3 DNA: TGCGCCAGCAGCCAACGTTTCCCAGGGGTGGGATACGAGCAGTACTTC. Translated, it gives CASSQRFPGVGYEQYF.

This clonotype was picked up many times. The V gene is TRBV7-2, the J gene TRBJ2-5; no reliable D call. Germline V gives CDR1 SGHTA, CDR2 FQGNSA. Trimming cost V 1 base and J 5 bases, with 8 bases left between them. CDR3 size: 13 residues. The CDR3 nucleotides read TGTGCCAGCAGCTTAGGGGGATCGGAGACCCAGTACTTC. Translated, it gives CASSLGGSETQYF.

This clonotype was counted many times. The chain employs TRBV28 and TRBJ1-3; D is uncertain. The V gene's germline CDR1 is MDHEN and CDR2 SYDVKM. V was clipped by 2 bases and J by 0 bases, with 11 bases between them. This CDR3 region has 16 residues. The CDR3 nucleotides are TGTGCCAGCAGTTTAGTGGTGAGAAGCTCTGGAAACACCATATATTTT. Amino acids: CASSLVVRSSGNTIYF.

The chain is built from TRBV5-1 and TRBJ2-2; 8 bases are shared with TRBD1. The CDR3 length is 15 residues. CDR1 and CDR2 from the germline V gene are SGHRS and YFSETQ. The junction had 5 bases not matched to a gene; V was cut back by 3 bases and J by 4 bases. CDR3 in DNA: TGCGCCAGCAGCTGGGATCAGGGGGCCACCGGGGAGCTGTTTTTT. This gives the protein CASSWDQGATGELFF.

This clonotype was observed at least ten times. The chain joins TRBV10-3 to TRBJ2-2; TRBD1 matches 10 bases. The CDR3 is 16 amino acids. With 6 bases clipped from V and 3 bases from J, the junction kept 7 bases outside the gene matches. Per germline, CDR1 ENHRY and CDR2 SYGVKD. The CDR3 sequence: CAIRNRDRGDTGELFF. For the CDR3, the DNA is TGTGCCATCAGGAACCGGGACAGGGGAGACACCGGGGAGCTGTTTTTT.

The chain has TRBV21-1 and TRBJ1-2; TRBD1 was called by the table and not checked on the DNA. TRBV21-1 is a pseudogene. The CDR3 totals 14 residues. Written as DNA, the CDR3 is TGTGCCAGCAGCAAAAATGCTGGGGCTTATGGCTACACCTTC. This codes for CASSKNAGAYGYTF.

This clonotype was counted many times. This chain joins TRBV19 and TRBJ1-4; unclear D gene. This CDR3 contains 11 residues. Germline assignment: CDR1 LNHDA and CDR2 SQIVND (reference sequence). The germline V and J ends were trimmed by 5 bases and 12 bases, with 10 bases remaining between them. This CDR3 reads CASSFGLELFF. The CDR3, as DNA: TGTGCCAGTAGTTTCGGACTGGAACTGTTTTTT.

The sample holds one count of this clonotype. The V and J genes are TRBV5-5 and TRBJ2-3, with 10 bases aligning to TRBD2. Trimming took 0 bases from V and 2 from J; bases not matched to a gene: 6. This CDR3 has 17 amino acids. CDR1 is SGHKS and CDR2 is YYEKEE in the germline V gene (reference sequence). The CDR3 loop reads CASSLASGGRFTDTQYF. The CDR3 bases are TGTGCCAGCAGCTTGGCTAGCGGGGGCCGTTTCACAGATACGCAGTATTTT.

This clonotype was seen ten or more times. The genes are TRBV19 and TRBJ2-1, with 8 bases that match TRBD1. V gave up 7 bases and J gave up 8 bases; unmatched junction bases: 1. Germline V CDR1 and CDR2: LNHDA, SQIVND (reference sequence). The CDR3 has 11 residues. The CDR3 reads CASTGGHEQFF. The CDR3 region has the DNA TGTGCCAGTACAGGGGGCCATGAGCAGTTCTTC.

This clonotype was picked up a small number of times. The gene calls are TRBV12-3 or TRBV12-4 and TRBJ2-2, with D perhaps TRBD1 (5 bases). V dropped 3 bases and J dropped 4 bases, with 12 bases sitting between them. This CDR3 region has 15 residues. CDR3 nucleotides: TGTGCCAGCAGTTTTGGCAGAAGGGGCACCGGGGAGCTGTTTTTT. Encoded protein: CASSFGRRGTGELFF.

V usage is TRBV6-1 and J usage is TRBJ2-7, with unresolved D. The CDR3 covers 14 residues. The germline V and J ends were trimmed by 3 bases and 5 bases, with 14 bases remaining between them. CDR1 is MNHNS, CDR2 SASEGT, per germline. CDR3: CASSDLGETNEQYF. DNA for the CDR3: TGTGCCAGCAGTGATCTCGGCGAAACCAACGAGCAGTACTTC.

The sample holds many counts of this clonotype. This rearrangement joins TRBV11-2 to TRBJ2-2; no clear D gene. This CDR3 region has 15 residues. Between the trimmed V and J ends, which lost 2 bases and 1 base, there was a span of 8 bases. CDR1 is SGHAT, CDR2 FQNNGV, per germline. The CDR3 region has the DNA TGTGCCAGCAGCTTATCTATCGTGAACACCGGGGAGCTGTTTTTT. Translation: CASSLSIVNTGELFF.

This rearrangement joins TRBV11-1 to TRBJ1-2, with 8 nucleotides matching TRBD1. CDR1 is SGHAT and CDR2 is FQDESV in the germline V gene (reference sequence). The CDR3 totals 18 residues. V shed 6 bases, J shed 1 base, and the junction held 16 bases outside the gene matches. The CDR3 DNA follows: TGTGCCAGCAGTTTTTCACCCGGGACAGGCTTTGATAACTATGGCTACACCTTC. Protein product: CASSFSPGTGFDNYGYTF.

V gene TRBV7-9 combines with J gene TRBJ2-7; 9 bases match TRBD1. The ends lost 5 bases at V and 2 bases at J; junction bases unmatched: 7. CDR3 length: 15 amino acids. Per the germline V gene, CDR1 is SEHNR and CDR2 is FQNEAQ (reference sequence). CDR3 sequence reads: CASSGDRVAPYEQYF. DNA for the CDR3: TGTGCCAGCAGCGGGGACAGGGTGGCTCCCTACGAGCAGTACTTC.

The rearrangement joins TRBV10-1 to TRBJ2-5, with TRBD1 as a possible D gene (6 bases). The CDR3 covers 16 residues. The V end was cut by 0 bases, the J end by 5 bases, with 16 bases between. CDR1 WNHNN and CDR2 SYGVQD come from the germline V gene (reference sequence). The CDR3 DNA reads TGCGCCAGCAGTGAGTCGGGGGCTTCTGTCTTTGAGACCCAGTACTTC. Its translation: CASSESGASVFETQYF.

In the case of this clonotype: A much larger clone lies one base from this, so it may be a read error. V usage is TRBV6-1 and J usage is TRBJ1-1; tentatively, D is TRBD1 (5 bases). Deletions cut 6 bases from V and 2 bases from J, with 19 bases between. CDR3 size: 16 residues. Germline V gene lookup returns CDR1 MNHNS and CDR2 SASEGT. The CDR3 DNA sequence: TGTGCCAGCAGATCAGGCGGGGGATATATTAACACTGAAGCTTTCTTT. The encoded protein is CASRSGGGYINTEAFF.

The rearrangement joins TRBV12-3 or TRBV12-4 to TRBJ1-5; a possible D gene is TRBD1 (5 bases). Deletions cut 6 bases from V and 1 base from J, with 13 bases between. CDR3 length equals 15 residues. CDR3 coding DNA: TGTGCCAGCAGCAGAGGGGCTCGAAGCAATCAGCCCCAGCATTTT. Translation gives CASSRGARSNQPQHF.

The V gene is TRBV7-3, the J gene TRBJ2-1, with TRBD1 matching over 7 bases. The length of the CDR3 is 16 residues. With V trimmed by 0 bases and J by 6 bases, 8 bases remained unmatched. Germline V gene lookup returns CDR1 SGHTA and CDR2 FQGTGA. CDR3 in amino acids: CASSLTANSGGNEQFF. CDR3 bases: TGTGCCAGCAGCTTAACGGCAAACTCAGGGGGCAATGAGCAGTTCTTC.

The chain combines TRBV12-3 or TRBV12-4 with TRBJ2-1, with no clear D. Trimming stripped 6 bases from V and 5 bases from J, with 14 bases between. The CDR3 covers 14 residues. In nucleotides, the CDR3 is TGTGCCAGCAGCCCGATGAACGTGAACAATGAGCAGTTCTTC. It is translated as CASSPMNVNNEQFF.